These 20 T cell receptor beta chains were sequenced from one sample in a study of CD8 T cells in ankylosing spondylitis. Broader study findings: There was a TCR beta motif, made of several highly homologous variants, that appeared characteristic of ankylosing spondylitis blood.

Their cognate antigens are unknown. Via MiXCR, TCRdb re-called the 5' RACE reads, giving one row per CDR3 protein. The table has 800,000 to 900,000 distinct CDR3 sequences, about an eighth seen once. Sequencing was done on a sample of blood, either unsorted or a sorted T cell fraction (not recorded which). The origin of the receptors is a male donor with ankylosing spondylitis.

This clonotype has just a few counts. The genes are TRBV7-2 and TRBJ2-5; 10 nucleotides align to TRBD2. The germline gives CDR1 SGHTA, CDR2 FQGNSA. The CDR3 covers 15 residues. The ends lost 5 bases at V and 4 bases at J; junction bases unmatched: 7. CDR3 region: CASSLPLAGAETQYF. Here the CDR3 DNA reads TGTGCCAGCAGCCTCCCCCTAGCGGGAGCAGAGACCCAGTACTTC.

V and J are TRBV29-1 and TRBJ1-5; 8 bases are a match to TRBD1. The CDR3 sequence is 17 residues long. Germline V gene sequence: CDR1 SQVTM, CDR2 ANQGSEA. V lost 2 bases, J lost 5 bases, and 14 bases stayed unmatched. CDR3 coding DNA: TGCAGCGTTGAACCGCCCCGGACAGGGAGGGAATATCAGCCCCAGCATTTT. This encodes CSVEPPRTGREYQPQHF.

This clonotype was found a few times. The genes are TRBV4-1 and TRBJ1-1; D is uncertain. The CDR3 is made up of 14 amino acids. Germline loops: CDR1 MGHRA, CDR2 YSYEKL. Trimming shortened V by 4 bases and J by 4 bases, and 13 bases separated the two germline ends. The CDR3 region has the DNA TGCGCCAGCAGCCCCCAGCAAAAGACCACTGAAGCTTTCTTT. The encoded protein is CASSPQQKTTEAFF.

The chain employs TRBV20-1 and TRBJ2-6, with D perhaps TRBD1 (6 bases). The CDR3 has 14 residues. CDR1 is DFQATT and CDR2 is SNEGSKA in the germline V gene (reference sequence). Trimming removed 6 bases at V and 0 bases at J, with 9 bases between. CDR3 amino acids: CSATGTSGANVLTF. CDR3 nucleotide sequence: TGCAGTGCCACAGGGACCTCTGGGGCCAACGTCCTGACTTTC.

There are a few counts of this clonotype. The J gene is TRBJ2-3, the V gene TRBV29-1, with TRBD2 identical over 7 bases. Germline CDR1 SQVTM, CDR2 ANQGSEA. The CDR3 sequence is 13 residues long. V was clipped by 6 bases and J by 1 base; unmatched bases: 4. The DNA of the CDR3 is TGCAGCGTGGGGAGGGCTCGCACAGATACGCAGTATTTT. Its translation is CSVGRARTDTQYF.

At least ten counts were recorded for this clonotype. The CDR3 protein is CSASDGPEQYF. The CDR3 nucleotides read TGCAGTGCTAGTGACGGCCCCGAGCAGTACTTC. The chain carries TRBV20-1 and TRBJ2-7, with D hard to call. V was pared by 3 bases and J by 6 bases, with 9 bases between. The CDR3 consists of 11 residues. Germline V gene lookup returns CDR1 DFQATT and CDR2 SNEGSKA (reference sequence).

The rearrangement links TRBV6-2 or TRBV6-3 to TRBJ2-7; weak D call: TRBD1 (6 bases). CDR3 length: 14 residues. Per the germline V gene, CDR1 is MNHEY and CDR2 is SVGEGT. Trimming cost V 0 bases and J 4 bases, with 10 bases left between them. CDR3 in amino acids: CASSYSKQGYEQYF. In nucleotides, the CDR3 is TGTGCCAGCAGTTACTCGAAACAGGGTTACGAGCAGTACTTC.

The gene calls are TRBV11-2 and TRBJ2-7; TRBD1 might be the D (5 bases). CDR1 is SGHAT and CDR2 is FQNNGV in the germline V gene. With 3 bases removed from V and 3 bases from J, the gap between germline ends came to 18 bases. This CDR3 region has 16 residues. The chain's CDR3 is CASSFGPIGAGYEQYF. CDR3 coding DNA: TGTGCCAGCAGCTTCGGACCGATAGGGGCCGGCTACGAGCAGTACTTC.

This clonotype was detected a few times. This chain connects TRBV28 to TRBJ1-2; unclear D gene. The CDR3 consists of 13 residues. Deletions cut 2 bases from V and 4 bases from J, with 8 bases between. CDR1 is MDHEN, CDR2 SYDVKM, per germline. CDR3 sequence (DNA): TGTGCCAGCAGTTTACCACCCAGCTATGGCTACACCTTC. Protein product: CASSLPPSYGYTF.

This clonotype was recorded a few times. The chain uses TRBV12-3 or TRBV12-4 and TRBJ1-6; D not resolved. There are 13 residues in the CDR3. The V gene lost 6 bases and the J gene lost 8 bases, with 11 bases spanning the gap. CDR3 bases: TGTGCCAGCAGCTCGGACTGGGATTCACCCCTCCACTTT. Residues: CASSSDWDSPLHF.

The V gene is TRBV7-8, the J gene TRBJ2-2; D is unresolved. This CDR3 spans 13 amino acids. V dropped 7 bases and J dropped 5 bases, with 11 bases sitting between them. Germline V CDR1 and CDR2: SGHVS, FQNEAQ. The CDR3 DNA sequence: TGTGCCAGCACCCTACGTACGACCGGGGAGCTGTTTTTT. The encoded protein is CASTLRTTGELFF.

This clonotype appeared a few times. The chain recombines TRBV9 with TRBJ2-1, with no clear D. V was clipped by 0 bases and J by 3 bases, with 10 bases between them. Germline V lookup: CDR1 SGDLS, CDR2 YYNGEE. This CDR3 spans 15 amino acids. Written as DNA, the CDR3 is TGTGCCAGCAGCGTAGGAGTGGGAATCTACAATGAGCAGTTCTTC. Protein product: CASSVGVGIYNEQFF.

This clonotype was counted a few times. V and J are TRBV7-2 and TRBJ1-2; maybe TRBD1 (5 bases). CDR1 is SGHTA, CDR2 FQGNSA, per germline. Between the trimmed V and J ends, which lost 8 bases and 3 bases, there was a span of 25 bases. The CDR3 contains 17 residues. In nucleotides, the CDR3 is TGTGCCAGCTCATCCAGGCGATGGGGGGGAGTCGACTATGGCTACACCTTC. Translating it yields CASSSRRWGGVDYGYTF.

The CDR3 DNA is TGTGCCAGCAGCTCGAGAGGGTCTTACTACACAGATACGCAGTATTTT. It yields the protein CASSSRGSYYTDTQYF. V and J are TRBV7-9 and TRBJ2-3, with D tentatively TRBD2 (5 bases). Per the germline V gene, CDR1 is SEHNR and CDR2 is FQNEAQ (reference sequence). Trimming left V 4 bases short and J 2 bases short, with 16 bases between. This CDR3 region has 16 residues.

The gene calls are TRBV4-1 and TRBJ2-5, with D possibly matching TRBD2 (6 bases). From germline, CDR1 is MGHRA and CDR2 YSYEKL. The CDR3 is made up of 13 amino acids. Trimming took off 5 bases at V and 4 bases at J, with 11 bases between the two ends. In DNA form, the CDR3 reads TGCGCCAGCAGCGGGGGGTCGCGAGAGACCCAGTACTTC. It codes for CASSGGSRETQYF.

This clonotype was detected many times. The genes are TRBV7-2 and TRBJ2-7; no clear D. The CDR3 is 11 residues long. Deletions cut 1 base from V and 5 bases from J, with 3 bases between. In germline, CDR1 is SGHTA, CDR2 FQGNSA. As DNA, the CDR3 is TGTGCCAGCAGCTTAGTAGACGAGCAGTACTTC. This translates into CASSLVDEQYF.

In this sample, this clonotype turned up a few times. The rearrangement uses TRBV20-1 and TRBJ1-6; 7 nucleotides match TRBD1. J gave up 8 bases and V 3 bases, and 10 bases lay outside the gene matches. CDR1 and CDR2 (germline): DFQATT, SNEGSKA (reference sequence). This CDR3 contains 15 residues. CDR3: CSARPARGLHSPLHF. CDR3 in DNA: TGCAGTGCTAGGCCCGCCAGGGGGTTGCATTCACCCCTCCACTTT.

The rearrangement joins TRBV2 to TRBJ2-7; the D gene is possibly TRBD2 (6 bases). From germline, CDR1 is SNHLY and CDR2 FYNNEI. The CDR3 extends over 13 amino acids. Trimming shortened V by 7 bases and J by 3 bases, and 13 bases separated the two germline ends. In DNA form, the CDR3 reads TGTGCCAGCACGGGGGTTTGGAACTACGAGCAGTACTTC. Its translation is CASTGVWNYEQYF.

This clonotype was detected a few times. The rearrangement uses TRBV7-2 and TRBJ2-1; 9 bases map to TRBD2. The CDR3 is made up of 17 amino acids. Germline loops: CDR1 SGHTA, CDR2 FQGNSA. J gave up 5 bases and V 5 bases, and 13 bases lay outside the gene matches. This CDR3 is CASSRRLAGGRDNEQFF. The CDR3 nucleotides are TGTGCCAGCAGCCGACGCCTGGCGGGAGGGCGAGACAATGAGCAGTTCTTC.

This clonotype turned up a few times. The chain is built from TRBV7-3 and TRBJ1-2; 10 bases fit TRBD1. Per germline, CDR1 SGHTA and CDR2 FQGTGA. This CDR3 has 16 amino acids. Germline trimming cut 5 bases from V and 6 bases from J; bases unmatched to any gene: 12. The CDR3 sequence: CASSPEMTGGEDGYTF. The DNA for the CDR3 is TGTGCCAGCAGCCCGGAAATGACAGGGGGCGAAGATGGCTACACCTTC.